This T cell receptor (beta chain) was sequenced in a study of blood T cell repertoires in COVID-19. Whole-study context: Specimens from acute and convalescent COVID-19 originated in the United States, Italy and Spain.

The CDR3 is 15 residues long. Germline CDR1 and CDR2: LNHDA and SQIVND (reference sequence). V was shortened by 1 base and J by 0 bases, with 7 bases between the two germline ends. In the original analysis: It was from reference gene primer amplification that nucleated cell counts were estimated. The assay was immunoSEQ multiplex PCR, and TCRdb's table has in-frame clones only and misses some. V, J and clone size reflect that table, while D and trimming were determined from the DNA. The sample records 150,000 to 200,000 clones, approximately 80% being singletons. V is TRBV19 and J is TRBJ1-5; D uncertain. This clonotype was obtained from a woman aged 80 or older with active or convalescent COVID-19. The sequenced sample consisted of peripheral blood. For the CDR3, the DNA is TGTGCCAGTAGTATAGTAATGTATAGCAATCAGCCCCAGCATTTT. This encodes CASSIVMYSNQPQHF.